The entry below describes one TCR beta chain. Its antigen is still unknown. V was clipped by 8 bases and J by 10 bases, with 17 bases between them. This CDR3 region has 12 residues. Germline assignment: CDR1 SNHLY and CDR2 FYNNEI. This entry comes from a study of T cell responses to AZD1222 COVID-19 vaccine. Repertoires were generated with immunoSEQ multiplex PCR, while TCRdb's copy carries only in-frame clones and drops some. The data hold tens of thousands of clones, with 60% to 85% observed a single time. Study findings and constraints: Repertoire samples came only from after the peak T cell response.

The TCR originated in an adult who received the AZD1222 COVID-19 vaccine. The V call is TRBV2, the J call TRBJ1-2, with D tentatively TRBD1 (5 bases). The source material was peripheral blood, sampled 28 days after the second AZD1222 dose. CDR3 bases: TGTGCCAGCGTGGGGCGCCTGAAGCACTACACCTTC. This encodes CASVGRLKHYTF.